This T cell receptor (beta chain) stems from a study of blood T cell repertoires in COVID-19. The junction had 8 bases not matched to a gene; V was cut back by 4 bases and J by 7 bases. Per the germline V gene, CDR1 is SGHRS and CDR2 is YFSETQ. The CDR3 has 13 residues. Clones were read by immunoSEQ multiplex PCR, and TCRdb kept only the in-frame ones, dropping some. The table records 35,000 to 45,000 clones, 92% of them present only once. Comments on this clone: This sample also contains other DNA sequences that code for the same CDR3.

The sequence was collected from a man aged 50 to 59 with active COVID-19. The genes are TRBV5-1 and TRBJ2-7; TRBD1 matches at 7 bases. Sequences were obtained from peripheral blood. CDR3 amino acids: CASSLEQGREQYF. The CDR3 coding sequence is TGCGCCAGCAGCCTAGAACAGGGGAGAGAGCAGTACTTC. The variable domain in full, completed from reference TRBV5-1 and TRBJ2-7, reads KAGVTQTPRYLIKTRGQQVTLSCSPISGHRSVSWYQQTPGQGLQFLFEYFSETQRNKGNFPGRFSGRQFSNSRSEMNVSTLELGDSALYLCASSLEQGREQYFGPGTRLTVT.